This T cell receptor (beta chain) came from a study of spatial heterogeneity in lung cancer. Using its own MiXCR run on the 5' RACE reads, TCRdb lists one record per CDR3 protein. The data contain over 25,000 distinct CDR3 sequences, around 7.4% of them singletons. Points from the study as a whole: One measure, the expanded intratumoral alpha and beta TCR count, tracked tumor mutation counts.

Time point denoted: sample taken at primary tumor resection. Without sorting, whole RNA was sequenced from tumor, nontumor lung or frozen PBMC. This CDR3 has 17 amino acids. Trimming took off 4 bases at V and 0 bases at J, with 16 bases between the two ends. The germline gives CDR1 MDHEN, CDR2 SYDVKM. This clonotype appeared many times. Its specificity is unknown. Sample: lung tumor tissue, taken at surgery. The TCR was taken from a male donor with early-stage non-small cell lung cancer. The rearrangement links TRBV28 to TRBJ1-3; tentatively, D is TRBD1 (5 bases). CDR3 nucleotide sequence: TGTGCCAGCAGTTACCCCGGGGGGGGGACCTCTGGAAACACCATATATTTT. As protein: CASSYPGGGTSGNTIYF. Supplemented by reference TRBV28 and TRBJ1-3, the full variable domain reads DVKVTQSSRYLVKRTGEKVFLECVQDMDHENMFWYRQDPGLGLRLIYFSYDVKMKEKGDIPEGYSVSREKKERFSLILESASTNQTSMYLCASSYPGGGTSGNTIYFGEGSWLTVV.